The clone carrying this T cell receptor (beta chain) was observed many times. A process of 5'RACE template switching, which added a universal primer site and UMIs, was used to make TCR cDNA. TCRdb re-called the 5' RACE reads through MiXCR, storing one row per CDR3 protein. The sample carries more than 75,000 distinct CDR3 sequences, approximately 9% recorded once. This entry belongs to a study of T cells after yellow fever vaccination. Germline V lookup: CDR1 MGHRA, CDR2 YSYEKL. This CDR3 has 15 amino acids. The germline V and J ends were trimmed by 0 bases and 5 bases, with 10 bases remaining between them.

The chain couples TRBV4-1 to TRBJ2-2; D gene uncertain. Material: CD8+ T cells not binding an NS4B(214-222) dextramer, sorted from PBMCs, obtained around 15 days after the first yellow fever vaccination. The clonotype originates from a man younger than 30 who received the YFV17D yellow fever vaccine. CDR3 sequence reads: CASSQDTPETGELFF. The CDR3 region has the DNA TGCGCCAGCAGCCAAGATACACCAGAGACCGGGGAGCTGTTTTTT.